This T cell receptor beta chain originates from a study of cytomegalovirus exposure and HLA in healthy donors. V trimming: 0 bases; J trimming: 4 bases; junction bases outside the gene matches: 6. CDR1 and CDR2 from the germline V gene are SGHRS and YFSETQ. This CDR3 has 15 amino acids. This clone is a singleton in its sample. No antigen is known for it. The PCR employed 60 Vbeta primers together with 13 Jbeta primers. Sequencing used immunoSEQ multiplex PCR; TCRdb keeps in-frame clones, though not all of them. This sample has some 150,000 clones, with over 65% found just once. Findings and caveats of the study: Within an earlier analysis, most TCR beta V segments proved productive either about 90% or about 30% of the time.

The rearrangement joins TRBV5-1 to TRBJ2-5, with 7 bases aligning to TRBD2. Sequencing was carried out using PBMCs. The TCR was taken from a man aged 40-50 years in good health and CMV-seropositive. The CDR3 coding sequence is TGCGCCAGCAGCTTGGCGGGACTAAGTGGAGAGACCCAGTACTTC. Amino acid sequence: CASSLAGLSGETQYF.